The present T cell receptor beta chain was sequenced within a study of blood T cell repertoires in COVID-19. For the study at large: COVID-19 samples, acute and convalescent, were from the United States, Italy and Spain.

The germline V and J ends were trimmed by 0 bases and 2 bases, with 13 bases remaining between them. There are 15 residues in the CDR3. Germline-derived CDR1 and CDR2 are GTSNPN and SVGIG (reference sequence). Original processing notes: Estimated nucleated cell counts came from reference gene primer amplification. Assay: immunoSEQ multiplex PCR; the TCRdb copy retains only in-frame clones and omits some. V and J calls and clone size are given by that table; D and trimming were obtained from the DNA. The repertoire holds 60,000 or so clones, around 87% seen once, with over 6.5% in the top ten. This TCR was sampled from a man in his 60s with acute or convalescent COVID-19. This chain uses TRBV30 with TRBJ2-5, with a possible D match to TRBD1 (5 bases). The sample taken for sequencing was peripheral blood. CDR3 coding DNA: TGTGCCTGGAGTGTCCCGCCAGGGTGGCAAGAGACCCAGTACTTC. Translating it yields CAWSVPPGWQETQYF.